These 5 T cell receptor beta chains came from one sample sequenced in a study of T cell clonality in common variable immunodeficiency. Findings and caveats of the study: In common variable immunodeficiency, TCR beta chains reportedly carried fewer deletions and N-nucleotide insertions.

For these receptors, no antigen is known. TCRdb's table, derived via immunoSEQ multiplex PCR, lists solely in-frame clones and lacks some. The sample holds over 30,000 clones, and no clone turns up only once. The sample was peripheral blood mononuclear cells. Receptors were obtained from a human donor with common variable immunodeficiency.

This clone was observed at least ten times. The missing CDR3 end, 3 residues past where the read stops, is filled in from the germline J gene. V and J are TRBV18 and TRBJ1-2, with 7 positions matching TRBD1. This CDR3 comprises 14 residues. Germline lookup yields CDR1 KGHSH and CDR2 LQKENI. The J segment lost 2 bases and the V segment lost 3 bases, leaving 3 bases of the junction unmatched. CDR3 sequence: CASSPSTGNYGYTF. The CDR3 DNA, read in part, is TGTGCCAGCTCACCCTCGACAGGGAACTATGGC.

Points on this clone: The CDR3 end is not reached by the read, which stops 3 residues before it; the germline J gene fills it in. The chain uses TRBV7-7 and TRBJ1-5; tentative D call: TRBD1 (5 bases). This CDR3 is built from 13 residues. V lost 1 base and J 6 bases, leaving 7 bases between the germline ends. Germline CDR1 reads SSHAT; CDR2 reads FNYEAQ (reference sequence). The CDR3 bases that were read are TGTGCCAGCAGCTTAGACAGGACTCAGCCC. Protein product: CASSLDRTQP. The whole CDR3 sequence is CASSLDRTQPQHF.

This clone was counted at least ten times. The DNA read from the CDR3 is TGCGCCAGCAGCGGGGGACTAGCGGGAGTTGGCGAG. It translates to CASSGGLAGVGE. The complete CDR3 sequence is CASSGGLAGVGEQYF. V and J are TRBV5-1 and TRBJ2-7; 14 nucleotides align to TRBD2. Read sequence stops 3 residues before the CDR3 end, and the germline J gene provides the missing end. J was trimmed by 6 bases and V by 4 bases; bases with no gene match: 6. The germline gives CDR1 SGHRS, CDR2 YFSETQ. CDR3 length equals 15 residues.

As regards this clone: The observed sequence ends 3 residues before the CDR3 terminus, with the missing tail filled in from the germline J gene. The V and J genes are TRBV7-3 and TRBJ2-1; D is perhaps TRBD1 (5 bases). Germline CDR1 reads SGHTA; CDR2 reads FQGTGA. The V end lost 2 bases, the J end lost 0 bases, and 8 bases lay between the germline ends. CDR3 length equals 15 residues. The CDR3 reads CASSLQGSSYNEQFF. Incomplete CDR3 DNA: TGTGCCAGCAGCTTACAGGGAAGCTCCTACAATGAG.

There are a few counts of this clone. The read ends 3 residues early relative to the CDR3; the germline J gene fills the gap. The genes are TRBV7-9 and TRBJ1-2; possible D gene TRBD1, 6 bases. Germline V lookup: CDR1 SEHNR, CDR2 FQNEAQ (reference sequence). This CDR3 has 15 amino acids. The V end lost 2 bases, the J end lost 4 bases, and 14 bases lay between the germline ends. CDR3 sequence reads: CASSLRTVNIYGYTF. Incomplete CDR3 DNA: TGTGCCAGCAGCTTACGGACAGTAAATATCTATGGC.